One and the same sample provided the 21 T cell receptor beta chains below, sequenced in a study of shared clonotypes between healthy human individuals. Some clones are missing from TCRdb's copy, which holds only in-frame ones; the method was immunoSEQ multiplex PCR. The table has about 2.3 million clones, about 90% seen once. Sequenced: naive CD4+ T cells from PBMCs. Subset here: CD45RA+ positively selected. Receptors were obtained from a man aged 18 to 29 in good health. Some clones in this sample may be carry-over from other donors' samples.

CDR3 bases: TGCGCCAGCAGGCCTCCGGCTAGCTTTCGGGAGACCCAGTACTTC. Translated: CASRPPASFRETQYF. The V gene is TRBV5-1, the J gene TRBJ2-5; D perhaps matches TRBD2 (5 bases). Germline V CDR1 and CDR2: SGHRS, YFSETQ. The CDR3 has 15 amino acids. V lost 5 bases to trimming and J lost 5 bases, with 19 bases between them. Full variable domain (rest looked up from reference TRBV5-1 and TRBJ2-5): KAGVTQTPRYLIKTRGQQVTLSCSPISGHRSVSWYQQTPGQGLQFLFEYFSETQRNKGNFPGRFSGRQFSNSRSEMNVSTLELGDSALYLCASRPPASFRETQYFGPGTRLLVL.

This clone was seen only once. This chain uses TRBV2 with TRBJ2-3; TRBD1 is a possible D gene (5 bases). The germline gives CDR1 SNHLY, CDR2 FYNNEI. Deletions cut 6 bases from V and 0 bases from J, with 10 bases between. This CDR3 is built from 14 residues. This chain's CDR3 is CASRGERSTDTQYF. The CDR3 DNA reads TGTGCCAGCAGAGGGGAAAGAAGCACAGATACGCAGTATTTT.

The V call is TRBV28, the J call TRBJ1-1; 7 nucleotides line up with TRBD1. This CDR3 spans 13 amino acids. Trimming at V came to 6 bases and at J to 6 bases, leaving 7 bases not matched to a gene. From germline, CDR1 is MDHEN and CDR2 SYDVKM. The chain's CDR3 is CASSSTGVAEAFF. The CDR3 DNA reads TGTGCCAGCAGCTCCACAGGGGTCGCTGAAGCTTTCTTT. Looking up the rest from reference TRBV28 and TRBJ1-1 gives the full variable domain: DVKVTQSSRYLVKRTGEKVFLECVQDMDHENMFWYRQDPGLGLRLIYFSYDVKMKEKGDIPEGYSVSREKKERFSLILESASTNQTSMYLCASSSTGVAEAFFGQGTRLTVV.

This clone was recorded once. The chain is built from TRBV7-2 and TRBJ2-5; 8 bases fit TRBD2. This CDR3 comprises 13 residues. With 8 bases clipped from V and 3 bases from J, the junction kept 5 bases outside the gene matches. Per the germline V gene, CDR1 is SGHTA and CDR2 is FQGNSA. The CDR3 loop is CASAGGREETQYF. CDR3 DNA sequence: TGTGCCAGCGCGGGGGGCAGGGAAGAGACCCAGTACTTC.

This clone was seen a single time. The CDR3 bases are TGTGCCAGTAGTAAGGCGGGAGGGCTGTCAGATACGCAGTATTTT. Translation gives CASSKAGGLSDTQYF. This chain joins TRBV19 and TRBJ2-3; 9 nucleotides line up with TRBD2. The CDR3 totals 15 residues. Germline trimming cut 4 bases from V and 4 bases from J; bases unmatched to any gene: 6. Per the germline V gene, CDR1 is LNHDA and CDR2 is SQIVND (reference sequence). The full variable domain, its missing parts supplied by reference TRBV19 and TRBJ2-3, is DGGITQSPKYLFRKEGQNVTLSCEQNLNHDAMYWYRQDPGQGLRLIYYSQIVNDFQKGDIAEGYSVSREKKESFPLTVTSAQKNPTAFYLCASSKAGGLSDTQYFGPGTRLTVL.

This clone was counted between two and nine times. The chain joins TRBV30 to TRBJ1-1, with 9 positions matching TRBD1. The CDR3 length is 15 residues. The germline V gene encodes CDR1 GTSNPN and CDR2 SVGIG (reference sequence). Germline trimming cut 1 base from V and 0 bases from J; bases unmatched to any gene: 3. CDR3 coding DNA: TGTGCCTGGAGTGAACAGGGGGCCATGAACACTGAAGCTTTCTTT. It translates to CAWSEQGAMNTEAFF.

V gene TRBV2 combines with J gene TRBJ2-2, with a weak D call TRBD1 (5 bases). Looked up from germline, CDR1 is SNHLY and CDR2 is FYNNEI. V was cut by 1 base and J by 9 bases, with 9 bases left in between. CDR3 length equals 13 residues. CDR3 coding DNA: TGTGCCAGCAGTGAAGAGACAGCCAGGGAGCTGTTTTTT. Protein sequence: CASSEETARELFF.

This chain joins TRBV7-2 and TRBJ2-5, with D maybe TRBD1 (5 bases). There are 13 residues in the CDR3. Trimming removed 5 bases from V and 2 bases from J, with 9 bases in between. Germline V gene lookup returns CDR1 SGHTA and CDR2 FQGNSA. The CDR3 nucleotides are TGTGCCAGCAGCACGCGACAGCAAGAGACCCAGTACTTC. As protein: CASSTRQQETQYF.

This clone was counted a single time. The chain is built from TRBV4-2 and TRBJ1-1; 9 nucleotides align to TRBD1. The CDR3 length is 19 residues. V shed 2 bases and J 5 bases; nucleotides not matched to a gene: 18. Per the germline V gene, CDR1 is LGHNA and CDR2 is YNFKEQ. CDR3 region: CASSQTGPDRGWRRTEAFF. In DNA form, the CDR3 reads TGTGCCAGCAGCCAAACGGGACCCGACAGGGGGTGGCGTAGGACTGAAGCTTTCTTT.

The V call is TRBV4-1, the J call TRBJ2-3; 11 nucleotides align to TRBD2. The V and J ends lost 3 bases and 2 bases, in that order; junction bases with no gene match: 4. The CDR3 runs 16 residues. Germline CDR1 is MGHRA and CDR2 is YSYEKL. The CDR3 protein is CASSHAGLAVTDTQYF. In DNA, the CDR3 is TGCGCCAGCAGCCACGCGGGACTAGCGGTCACAGATACGCAGTATTTT.

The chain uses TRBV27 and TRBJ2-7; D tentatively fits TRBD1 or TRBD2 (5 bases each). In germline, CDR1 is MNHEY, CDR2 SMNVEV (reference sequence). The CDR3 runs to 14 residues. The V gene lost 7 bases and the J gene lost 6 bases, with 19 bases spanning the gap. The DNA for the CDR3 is TGTGCCAGCACCTGGGGACGGCAAAGATCCGAGCAGTACTTC. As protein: CASTWGRQRSEQYF.

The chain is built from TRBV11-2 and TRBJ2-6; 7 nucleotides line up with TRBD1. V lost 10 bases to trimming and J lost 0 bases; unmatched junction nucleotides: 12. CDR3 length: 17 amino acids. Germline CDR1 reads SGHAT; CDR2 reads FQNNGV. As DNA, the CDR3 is TGTGCCACGGCTTCGGGACAGAGCCTCTCTGGGGCCAACGTCCTGACTTTC. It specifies CATASGQSLSGANVLTF.

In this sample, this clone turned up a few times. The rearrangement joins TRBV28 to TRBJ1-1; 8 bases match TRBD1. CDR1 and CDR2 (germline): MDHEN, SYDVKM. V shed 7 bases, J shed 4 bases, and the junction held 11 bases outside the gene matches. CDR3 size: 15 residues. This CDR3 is CASTFWTGRPTEAFF. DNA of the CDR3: TGTGCCAGCACTTTCTGGACAGGGAGACCCACTGAAGCTTTCTTT. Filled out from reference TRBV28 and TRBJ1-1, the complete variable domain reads DVKVTQSSRYLVKRTGEKVFLECVQDMDHENMFWYRQDPGLGLRLIYFSYDVKMKEKGDIPEGYSVSREKKERFSLILESASTNQTSMYLCASTFWTGRPTEAFFGQGTRLTVV.

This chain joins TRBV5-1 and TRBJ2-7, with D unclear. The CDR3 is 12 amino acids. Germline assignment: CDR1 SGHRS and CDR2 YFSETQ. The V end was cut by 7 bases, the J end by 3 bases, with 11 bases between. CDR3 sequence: CASGFGNYEQYF. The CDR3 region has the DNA TGCGCCAGCGGGTTTGGCAACTACGAGCAGTACTTC.

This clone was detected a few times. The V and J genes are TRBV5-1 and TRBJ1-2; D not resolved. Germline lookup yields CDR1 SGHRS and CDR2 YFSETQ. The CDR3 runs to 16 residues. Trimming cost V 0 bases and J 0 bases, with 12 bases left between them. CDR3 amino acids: CASSLVESSANYGYTF. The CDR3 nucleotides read TGCGCCAGCAGCTTGGTTGAGAGTTCAGCTAACTATGGCTACACCTTC. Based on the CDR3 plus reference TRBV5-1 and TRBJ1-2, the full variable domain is KAGVTQTPRYLIKTRGQQVTLSCSPISGHRSVSWYQQTPGQGLQFLFEYFSETQRNKGNFPGRFSGRQFSNSRSEMNVSTLELGDSALYLCASSLVESSANYGYTFGSGTRLTVV.

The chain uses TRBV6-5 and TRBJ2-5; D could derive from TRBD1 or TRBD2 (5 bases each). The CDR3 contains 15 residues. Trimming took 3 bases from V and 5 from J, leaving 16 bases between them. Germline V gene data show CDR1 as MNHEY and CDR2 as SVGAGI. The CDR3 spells CASSYDGTRRETQYF. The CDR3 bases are TGTGCCAGCAGTTATGATGGGACCCGACGGGAGACCCAGTACTTC.

The CDR3 spells CASSPWTSGVETQYF. The CDR3 DNA follows: TGTGCCAGCAGCCCCTGGACTAGCGGGGTGGAGACCCAGTACTTC. The chain combines TRBV7-2 with TRBJ2-5; TRBD2 agrees at 12 bases. Trimming at V came to 5 bases and at J to 5 bases, leaving 6 bases not matched to a gene. CDR3 length: 15 amino acids. The germline CDR1 and CDR2 sequences are SGHTA and FQGNSA.

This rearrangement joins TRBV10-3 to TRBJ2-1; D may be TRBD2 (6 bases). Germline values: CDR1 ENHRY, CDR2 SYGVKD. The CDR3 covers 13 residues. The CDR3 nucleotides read TGTGCATCAAGCGGGCAGGAGTACAATGAGCAGTTCTTC. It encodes CASSGQEYNEQFF.

CDR3 residues: CASSLVWGTFSSGANVLTF. CDR3 sequence (DNA): TGTGCCAGCAGCTTAGTATGGGGGACATTTAGCTCTGGGGCCAACGTCCTGACTTTC. The chain couples TRBV7-6 to TRBJ2-6, with TRBD1 as a possible D gene (6 bases). Between the trimmed V and J ends, which lost 1 base and 0 bases, there was a span of 16 bases. The CDR3 sequence is 19 residues long. The V gene's germline CDR1 is SGHVS and CDR2 FNYEAQ.

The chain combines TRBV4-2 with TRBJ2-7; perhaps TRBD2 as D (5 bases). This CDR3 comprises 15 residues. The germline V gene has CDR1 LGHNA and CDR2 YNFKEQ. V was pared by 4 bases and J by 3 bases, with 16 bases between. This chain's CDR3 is CASSLEPTRGYEQYF. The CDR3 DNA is TGTGCCAGCAGCCTAGAGCCCACCCGGGGCTACGAGCAGTACTTC.

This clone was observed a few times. The CDR3 sequence: CASSPPGSQPQHF. CDR3 coding DNA: TGTGCCAGCAGTCCACCGGGTAGCCAGCCCCAGCATTTT. The chain has TRBV28 and TRBJ1-5, with D uncertain. The CDR3 is 13 amino acids. Trimming removed 5 bases from V and 7 bases from J, with 12 bases in between. Looked up from germline, CDR1 is MDHEN and CDR2 is SYDVKM.